The sequence of this TCR beta chain was determined in a study of shared clonotypes between healthy human individuals. The germline V gene encodes CDR1 WNHNN and CDR2 SYGVQD (reference sequence). Unmatched junction bases numbered 8, after V lost 6 bases and J lost 2 bases. CDR3 length equals 15 residues. It was CD45RO-negative cells, positively selected for CCR7, that made up naive CD8 cells, with terminally differentiated effector memory CD45RA+ cells excluded. Sequenced by immunoSEQ multiplex PCR; TCRdb stores in-frame clones only, minus some. Of under 2,000,000 clones listed, about 95% are singletons.

The sequenced material came from naive CD8+ T cells sorted from blood. This TCR derives from a young man in good health. The rearrangement joins TRBV10-1 to TRBJ2-3, with TRBD2 matching over 7 bases. DNA of the CDR3: TGCGCCAGCAGCTTGACTAGCTCGGCCACAGATACGCAGTATTTT. It encodes CASSLTSSATDTQYF.